This paragraph reports one T cell receptor beta chain. What it binds is unknown. The entry originates in a study of cytomegalovirus exposure and HLA in healthy donors. Study-wide results and limits: Later analysis indicated greater clonal expansion among HLA-associated TCR beta chains than among equally common other chains.

The CDR3 runs 14 residues. Germline V gene data show CDR1 as MNHEY and CDR2 as SVGAGI. The ends were cut back, 2 bases at V and 5 bases at J, with 12 bases in the middle. The PCR ran on 60 Vbeta and 13 Jbeta primers. This table comes from immunoSEQ multiplex PCR, and its TCRdb copy is limited to in-frame clones, with some not included. The sample totals roughly 100,000 clones. This TCR was sampled from a man between 45 and 60 years old in good health and CMV-seropositive. The material sequenced was PBMCs. The rearrangement uses TRBV6-5 and TRBJ1-1; D is possibly TRBD1 (6 bases). The CDR3 spells CASSYDQGSTEAFF. In DNA, the CDR3 is TGTGCCAGCAGTTACGATCAGGGGAGTACTGAAGCTTTCTTT.